The clone carrying this TCR beta chain was seen only a few times. The germline V and J ends were trimmed by 5 bases and 3 bases, with 13 bases remaining between them. CDR1 GTSNPN and CDR2 SVGIG come from the germline V gene (reference sequence). The CDR3 length is 13 residues. The data were taken from a study of cytomegalovirus exposure and HLA in healthy donors. In the PCR, 60 Vbeta and 13 Jbeta primers were used. Clones were sequenced by immunoSEQ multiplex PCR, and TCRdb holds only the in-frame ones, with some missing. The table has more than 200,000 clones, approximately 80% seen once. The sample consisted of PBMCs. The TCR comes from a girl aged 2 to 10 in good health and CMV-seronegative. This rearrangement joins TRBV30 to TRBJ1-1, with D possibly TRBD1 on 6 matching bases. In DNA form, the CDR3 reads TGTGCCTGGGAGGGGGGGGCTTACACTGAAGCTTTCTTT. It yields the protein CAWEGGAYTEAFF.